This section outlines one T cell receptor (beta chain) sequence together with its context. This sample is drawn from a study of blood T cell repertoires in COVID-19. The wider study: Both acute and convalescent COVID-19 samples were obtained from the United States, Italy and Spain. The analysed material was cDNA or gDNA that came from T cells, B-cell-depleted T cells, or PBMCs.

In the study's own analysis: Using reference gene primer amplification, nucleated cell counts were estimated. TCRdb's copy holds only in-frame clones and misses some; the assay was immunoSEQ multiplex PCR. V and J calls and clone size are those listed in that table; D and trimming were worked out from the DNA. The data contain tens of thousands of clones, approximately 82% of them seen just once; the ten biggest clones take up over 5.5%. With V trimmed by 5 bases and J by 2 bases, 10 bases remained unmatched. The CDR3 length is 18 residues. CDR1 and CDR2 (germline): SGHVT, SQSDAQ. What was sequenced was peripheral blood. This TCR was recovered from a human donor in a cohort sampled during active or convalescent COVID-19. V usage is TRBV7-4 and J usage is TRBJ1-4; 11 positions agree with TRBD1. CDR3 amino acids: CASSTRDRGKLTNEKLFF. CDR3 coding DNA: TGTGCCAGCAGCACACGGGACAGGGGGAAATTGACTAATGAAAAACTGTTTTTT.